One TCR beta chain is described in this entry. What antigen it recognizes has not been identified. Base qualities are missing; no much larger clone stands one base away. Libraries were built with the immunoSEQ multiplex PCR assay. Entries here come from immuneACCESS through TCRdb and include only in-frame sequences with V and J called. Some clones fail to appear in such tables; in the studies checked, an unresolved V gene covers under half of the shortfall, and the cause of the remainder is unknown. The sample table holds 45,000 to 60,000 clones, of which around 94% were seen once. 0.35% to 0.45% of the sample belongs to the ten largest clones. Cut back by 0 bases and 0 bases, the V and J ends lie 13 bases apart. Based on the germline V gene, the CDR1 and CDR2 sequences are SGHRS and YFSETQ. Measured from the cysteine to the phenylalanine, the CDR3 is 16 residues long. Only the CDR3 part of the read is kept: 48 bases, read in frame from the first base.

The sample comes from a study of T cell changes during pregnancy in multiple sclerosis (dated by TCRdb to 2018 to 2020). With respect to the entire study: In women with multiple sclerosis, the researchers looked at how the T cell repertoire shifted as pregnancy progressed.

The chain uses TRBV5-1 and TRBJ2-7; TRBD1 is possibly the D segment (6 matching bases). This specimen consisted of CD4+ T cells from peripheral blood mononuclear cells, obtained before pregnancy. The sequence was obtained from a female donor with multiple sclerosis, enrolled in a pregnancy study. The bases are TGCGCCAGCAGCTTGGCTTCACGGGACAACTCCTACGAGCAGTACTTC. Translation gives CASSLASRDNSYEQYF.